This TCR beta chain was observed in a study of blood T cell repertoires in COVID-19. Looking at the study overall: COVID-19 samples, acute and convalescent, were from the United States, Italy and Spain.

V gave up 4 bases and J gave up 0 bases; unmatched junction bases: 12. Looked up from germline, CDR1 is SGHNT and CDR2 is YYREEE (reference sequence). CDR3 length equals 18 residues. Original handling: From reference gene primer amplification, estimates of nucleated cell counts were derived. Profiled with immunoSEQ multiplex PCR; TCRdb holds only in-frame clones, not every one. V, J and clone size were drawn from that table, and D and trimming were deduced from the DNA. Among about 100,000 clones, about nine tenths were seen once, and the ten largest hold roughly 1.9%. Input material: peripheral blood. This sequence was found in a man aged 45-60 years with active COVID-19. The rearrangement links TRBV5-4 to TRBJ1-4; the match to TRBD1 covers 7 bases. The DNA of the CDR3 is TGTGCCAGCAGCAAAAAGACAGGGACCTTGCCAACTAATGAAAAACTGTTTTTT. Translating gives CASSKKTGTLPTNEKLFF.